The source of this TCR beta chain is a study of identical twins. This clonotype occurred a few times. Each donor was a healthy Caucasian. V lost 5 bases and J lost 1, with 11 bases in between. Germline CDR1 is SGHNT and CDR2 is YENEEA. The CDR3 runs 14 residues. TCRdb itself ran the 5' RACE reads through MiXCR, one entry per CDR3 protein. This sample carries under 300,000 distinct CDR3 sequences, 6% to 7% of them seen once, and the ten largest clones take about 14%. These same data were also listed under a study on T cells expressing NK-cell markers. That source reports: Dominant NKG2C+ clonotypes were found to form roughly 1.0-7.0% of CD8+ T cells in a handful of donors.

The genes are TRBV11-3 and TRBJ2-5; no definite D call. The sample taken for sequencing was CD8+ T cells sorted from blood. The clonotype originates from a woman younger than 35 in good health. CDR3 sequence: CASSGSGPQETQYF. The CDR3 coding sequence is TGTGCCAGCAGCGGTTCGGGTCCCCAAGAGACCCAGTACTTC.